This is a list of T cell receptor beta chains from one sample in a study of cytomegalovirus exposure and HLA in healthy donors. The repertoire was sequenced with immunoSEQ multiplex PCR; TCRdb's copy has only in-frame clones and lacks some. The data contain 150,000 to 180,000 clones, roughly 80% of them singletons. The material sequenced was PBMCs. The receptors stem from a man aged 25-45 years in good health and CMV-seropositive. CDR3s include the opening cysteine and the closing phenylalanine or tryptophan. The order of the fields is D gene, J gene, V gene, clone size, CDR3 protein, CDR3 DNA. A D gene is named only where the DNA matches it firmly. The size of a clone is reported for some rows only, either as once, few or many, or as a class for expanded clones.

>NA|TRBJ2-4|TRBV29-1|NA
CSVGGAEKNIQYF
TGCAGCGTTGGGGGAGCGGAGAAAAACATTCAGTACTTC
>NA|TRBJ1-2|TRBV6-4|few
CASRQGPGDYGYTF
TGTGCCAGCAGACAGGGACCCGGGGACTATGGCTACACCTTC
>NA|TRBJ2-1|TRBV5-1|NA
CASSLVVGGMYEQFF
TGCGCCAGCAGCTTGGTAGTAGGGGGAATGTATGAGCAGTTCTTC
>TRBD2|TRBJ2-3|TRBV29-1|NA
CSVLPGLAADTQYF
TGCAGCGTCTTACCGGGACTAGCGGCAGATACGCAGTATTTT
>TRBD1|TRBJ2-5|TRBV28|NA
CASRPGQGAGETQYF
TGTGCCAGCAGGCCAGGACAGGGGGCGGGGGAGACCCAGTACTTC
>TRBD1|TRBJ2-2|TRBV7-2|NA
CASSFRTRGQAGELFF
TGTGCCAGCAGCTTTAGGACCCGGGGACAGGCCGGGGAGCTGTTTTTT
>NA|TRBJ2-7|TRBV27|NA
CASRAIGGGDRSYEQYF
TGTGCCAGCAGGGCGATAGGGGGGGGAGACAGGTCCTACGAGCAGTACTTC
>NA|TRBJ2-1|TRBV11-1|once
CASSLGAGVSYNEQFF
TGTGCCAGCAGCTTAGGGGCAGGGGTTTCCTACAATGAGCAGTTCTTC
>NA|TRBJ2-7|TRBV2|NA
CASSESSQRRYEQYF
TGTGCCAGCAGTGAATCCTCACAAAGGCGGTACGAGCAGTACTTC
>NA|TRBJ1-1|TRBV4-2|NA
CASSQVTGPDTEAFF
TGTGCCAGCAGCCAAGTCACAGGGCCCGACACTGAAGCTTTCTTT
>NA|TRBJ2-1|TRBV5-6|NA
CASSPIVLEDNEQFF
TGTGCCAGCAGCCCGATAGTTCTAGAAGACAATGAGCAGTTCTTC
>TRBD1|TRBJ2-4|TRBV28|NA
CASSFQDRLRDIQYF
TGTGCCAGCAGTTTCCAGGACAGGCTCAGGGACATTCAGTACTTC
>TRBD2|TRBJ2-3|TRBV7-6|NA
CASSPTTSGRRDTDTQYF
TGTGCCAGCAGCCCTACGACTAGCGGGAGAAGGGACACAGATACGCAGTATTTT
>TRBD1|TRBJ1-5|TRBV7-6|NA
CASSLGAGGLNQPQHF
TGTGCCAGCAGCTTAGGCGCAGGGGGCCTCAATCAGCCCCAGCATTTT
>TRBD2|TRBJ2-1|TRBV4-1|NA
CASSQIGLAGVKGMGHNEQFF
TGCGCCAGCAGCCAGATTGGACTAGCGGGAGTGAAGGGCATGGGTCACAATGAGCAGTTCTTC
>NA|TRBJ2-5|TRBV25-1|NA
CASSESGEETQYF
TGTGCCAGCAGTGAGTCAGGGGAGGAGACCCAGTACTTC
>NA|TRBJ2-2|TRBV4-1|NA
CASSPLFRTSNTGELFF
TGCGCCAGCAGCCCTCTTTTCCGGACATCGAACACCGGGGAGCTGTTTTTT
>NA|TRBJ2-1|TRBV7-9|NA
CASGPRDKYNEQFF
TGTGCCAGCGGACCCCGGGACAAGTACAATGAGCAGTTCTTC
>NA|TRBJ1-4|TRBV4-2|once
CASSQERQAEKLFF
TGTGCCAGCAGCCAAGAACGGCAGGCGGAAAAACTGTTTTTT
>NA|TRBJ2-2|TRBV29-1|NA
CSVGRQNTGELFF
TGCAGCGTTGGACGACAGAACACCGGGGAGCTGTTTTTT
>TRBD1|TRBJ2-7|TRBV7-8|NA
CASSLAQGVLYEQYF
TGTGCCAGCAGCTTAGCCCAGGGGGTCCTCTACGAGCAGTACTTC
>TRBD1|TRBJ2-5|TRBV14|NA
CASSQDDLRDPQGTGGPQETQYF
TGTGCCAGCAGCCAAGACGATCTCCGTGACCCTCAGGGGACAGGGGGCCCCCAAGAGACCCAGTACTTC
>NA|TRBJ2-7|TRBV7-8|NA
CASSLVFSEQYF
TGTGCCAGCAGCTTAGTGTTTTCAGAGCAGTACTTC
>TRBD2|TRBJ2-6|TRBV9|NA
CASSVAIGLAGGSGANVLTF
TGTGCCAGCAGCGTAGCTATAGGGCTAGCGGGAGGATCTGGGGCCAACGTCCTGACTTTC
>NA|TRBJ2-1|TRBV23-1|once
CASSPGDSDEQFF
TGCGCCAGCAGTCCCGGAGATTCGGATGAGCAGTTCTTC
>NA|TRBJ1-5|TRBV19|NA
CASSIYTARSNQPQHF
TGTGCCAGTAGTATATATACTGCCCGAAGCAATCAGCCCCAGCATTTT
>TRBD1|TRBJ1-5|TRBV5-1|NA
CASSWTGGQPQHF
TGCGCCAGCAGCTGGACAGGAGGCCAGCCCCAGCATTTT
>NA|TRBJ1-2|TRBV10-2|NA
CASSGRVTDGYTF
TGCGCCAGCAGTGGGAGGGTGACTGATGGCTACACCTTC
>TRBD1|TRBJ2-6|TRBV11-2|few
CASSFGTVTSGANVLTF
TGTGCCAGCAGCTTCGGGACAGTCACATCTGGGGCCAACGTCCTGACTTTC
>TRBD2|TRBJ2-2|TRBV28|NA
CASTLAGGTGELFF
TGTGCCAGCACCCTAGCGGGAGGCACCGGGGAGCTGTTTTTT
>NA|TRBJ1-5|TRBV28|NA
CASRNGQRILPQHF
TGTGCCAGCAGAAACGGACAGAGAATTTTGCCCCAGCATTTT
>NA|TRBJ1-3|TRBV5-1|once
CASSLNPPYSGNTIYF
TGCGCCAGCAGCTTGAATCCTCCGTACTCTGGAAACACCATATATTTT
>NA|TRBJ2-1|TRBV6-5|NA
CASSLDSYNEQFF
TGTGCCAGCAGCTTGGACAGCTACAATGAGCAGTTCTTC
>TRBD1|TRBJ1-5|TRBV28|NA
CASSPTTGKETQHF
TGTGCCAGCAGTCCCACGACAGGGAAGGAGACCCAGCATTTT
>NA|TRBJ2-4|TRBV5-6|NA
CASSFGLDIQYF
TGTGCCAGCAGCTTTGGACTTGACATTCAGTACTTC
>NA|TRBJ2-7|TRBV7-6|NA
CASSPSAGQSAYEQYF
TGTGCCAGCAGCCCCTCGGCGGGACAGTCCGCCTACGAGCAGTACTTC
>TRBD2|TRBJ2-2|TRBV4-2|NA
CASSQDGAGGTGELFF
TGTGCCAGCAGCCAAGATGGGGCGGGAGGGACCGGGGAGCTGTTTTTT
>TRBD2|TRBJ2-1|TRBV4-1|NA
CASSQGRLAGAYNEQFF
TGCGCCAGCAGCCAAGGTCGACTAGCGGGGGCCTACAATGAGCAGTTCTTC
>NA|TRBJ2-1|TRBV18|NA
CASSPLPARGVHNEQFF
TGTGCCAGCTCACCTCTCCCAGCTCGGGGTGTCCACAATGAGCAGTTCTTC
>TRBD2|TRBJ2-7|TRBV10-3|NA
CAISEAAGGPYEQYF
TGTGCCATCAGTGAGGCAGCGGGAGGTCCCTACGAGCAGTACTTC
>TRBD1|TRBJ2-1|TRBV7-6|NA
CASSFSGQGTNEQFF
TGTGCCAGCAGCTTTTCGGGACAGGGAACGAATGAGCAGTTCTTC
>NA|TRBJ2-1|TRBV7-9|few
CASSPQAASYNEQFF
TGTGCCAGCAGCCCTCAGGCTGCTTCCTACAATGAGCAGTTCTTC
>TRBD2|TRBJ2-3|TRBV5-6|NA
CASSLAGIADTQYF
TGTGCCAGCAGCTTAGCGGGAATAGCAGATACGCAGTATTTT
>NA|TRBJ1-2|TRBV7-2|NA
CASSLGGSNYGYTF
TGTGCCAGCAGCCTAGGAGGCAGCAACTATGGCTACACCTTC
>NA|TRBJ2-7|TRBV19|NA
CASSQGSLYEQYF
TGTGCCAGTAGTCAGGGATCCCTGTACGAGCAGTACTTC
>TRBD2|TRBJ2-1|TRBV7-9|NA
CASSASGSSYNEQFF
TGTGCCAGCAGCGCTAGCGGGAGCTCCTACAATGAGCAGTTCTTC
>NA|TRBJ1-3|TRBV28|once
CASKTGLNSGNTIYF
TGTGCCAGTAAAACCGGGTTAAACTCTGGAAACACCATATATTTT
>TRBD1|TRBJ2-7|TRBV5-1|NA
CASSSWRQGNYEQYF
TGCGCCAGTAGCTCTTGGAGACAGGGAAACTACGAGCAGTACTTC
>TRBD1|TRBJ2-7|TRBV7-9|NA
CASSLTGGGIGEQYF
TGTGCCAGCAGCCTCACAGGGGGCGGAATCGGCGAGCAGTACTTC
>NA|TRBJ2-3|TRBV5-1|NA
CASSSLSVGTDTQYF
TGCGCCAGCAGCTCTCTCTCGGTGGGCACAGATACGCAGTATTTT
>TRBD1|TRBJ1-2|TRBV5-4|NA
CASSPRTGGLYGYTF
TGTGCCAGCAGCCCAAGGACAGGAGGTCTTTATGGCTACACCTTC
>NA|TRBJ1-5|TRBV27|NA
CASSPRTVSGNQPQHF
TGTGCCAGCAGTCCACGGACAGTTTCAGGGAATCAGCCCCAGCATTTT
>TRBD1|TRBJ1-2|TRBV19|NA
CASSTWTGGFNYGYTF
TGTGCCAGTAGTACCTGGACAGGGGGCTTTAACTATGGCTACACCTTC
>NA|TRBJ2-7|TRBV5-6|few
CASSPEGQTYEQYF
TGTGCCAGCAGCCCGGAGGGGCAGACCTACGAGCAGTACTTC
>TRBD2|TRBJ2-7|TRBV5-6|NA
CASSLSGRGSYEQYF
TGTGCCAGCAGCTTGAGCGGGAGGGGCTCCTACGAGCAGTACTTC
>NA|TRBJ1-4|TRBV9|NA
CASSIRDSGTNEKLFF
TGTGCCAGCAGCATCCGGGACTCCGGAACTAATGAAAAACTGTTTTTT
>NA|TRBJ1-2|TRBV4-2|NA
CASSQDSGRYGYTF
TGTGCCAGCAGCCAAGATTCGGGGAGGTATGGCTACACCTTC
>NA|TRBJ2-7|TRBV9|NA
CASSVDQDNSHEQYF
TGTGCCAGCAGCGTAGATCAGGACAACTCCCACGAGCAGTACTTC
>NA|TRBJ2-1|TRBV11-2|NA
CASSLDTTLREQFF
TGTGCCAGCAGCTTAGATACTACCCTTCGAGAGCAGTTCTTC
>NA|TRBJ2-7|TRBV5-6|NA
CASSLGVSTYEQYF
TGTGCCAGCAGCTTAGGGGTATCGACCTACGAGCAGTACTTC